These T cell receptor beta chains were read from a single sample in a study of shared clonotypes between healthy human individuals. The data were produced by immunoSEQ multiplex PCR, yet TCRdb's version contains in-frame clones alone and is incomplete. The sample shows under 2.5 million clones, roughly 92% of them seen only once. Source material: naive CD4+ T cells from PBMCs. These TCRs come from a man between 18 and 35 years old in good health. Some clones in this sample may be carry-over from other donors' samples. The CDR3 runs from the conserved cysteine through the conserved F or W. The D gene is left open where the match is weak. Where a row states a size, it is once, few, many or the class of an expanded clone; other rows omit it.

clone size | J gene | V gene | D gene | CDR3 DNA | CDR3 protein
. | TRBJ2-1 | TRBV7-2 | TRBD2 | TGTGCCAGCAGCCCGGGACTAGCACGCAATGAGCAGTTCTTC | CASSPGLARNEQFF
. | TRBJ1-2 | TRBV5-5 | TRBD1 | TGTGCCAGCAGCTTGGCCCCGACAGGGGGCGACGCCTTC | CASSLAPTGGDAF
once | TRBJ1-4 | TRBV28 | . | TGTGCCAGCAGTTCCCCCCTTGGTGGGGAAAAACTGTTTTTT | CASSSPLGGEKLFF
once | TRBJ2-2 | TRBV14 | . | TGTGCCAGCAGCCCACAACTAGCATCTCTTGGCACCGGGGAGCTGTTTTTT | CASSPQLASLGTGELFF
. | TRBJ2-6 | TRBV2 | . | TGTGCCAGCAGTAGCGAGAGCGGTGGGGCCAACGTCCTGACTTTC | CASSSESGGANVLTF
once | TRBJ1-1 | TRBV5-6 | TRBD1 | TGTGCCAGCAGCAGGTGGGGACAGGTGGGGACTGAAGCTTTCTTT | CASSRWGQVGTEAFF
. | TRBJ2-2 | TRBV18 | . | TGTGCCAGCTCACCACGGGATAGCGGGGAGCTGTTTTTT | CASSPRDSGELFF
. | TRBJ2-4 | TRBV4-3 | . | TGCGCCAGCAGCCAAGAGTTTCAGAAAAACATTCAGTACTTC | CASSQEFQKNIQYF
. | TRBJ1-3 | TRBV6-5 | TRBD1 | TGTGCCAGCAAACGACAGGGCCTAGGAAACACCATATATTTT | CASKRQGLGNTIYF
. | TRBJ2-5 | TRBV5-1 | TRBD2 | TGCGCCAGCAGCTCTTCTAGCGGGAGATCAGAGACCCAGTACTTC | CASSSSSGRSETQYF
. | TRBJ2-2 | TRBV5-4 | . | TGTGCCAGCAGCTTTGAGGCTGTCACCGGGGAGCTGTTTTTT | CASSFEAVTGELFF
. | TRBJ1-2 | TRBV19 | TRBD1 | TGTGCCAGTACTCTGACAGGGCGCTATGGCTACACCTTC | CASTLTGRYGYTF
. | TRBJ2-7 | TRBV9 | TRBD1 | TGTGCCAGCAGCGTAGGAGGACAGGGAGCGGGTGAGCAGTACTTC | CASSVGGQGAGEQYF
. | TRBJ2-7 | TRBV5-1 | TRBD1 | TGCGCCAGCAGCTTCGCCTCCGGGACAGGGTACAGCGAGCAGTACTTC | CASSFASGTGYSEQYF
. | TRBJ2-5 | TRBV7-9 | TRBD1 | TGTGCCAGCAGCAGGGACAGTGCGGAGACCCAGTACTTC | CASSRDSAETQYF
. | TRBJ2-1 | TRBV7-6 | . | TGTGCCAGCAGCTTTCTAGCGCCCCCCTCCTACAATGAGCAGTTCTTC | CASSFLAPPSYNEQFF
. | TRBJ2-5 | TRBV4-3 | . | TGCGCCAGCAGCCATGGCGGCCTGCAAGAGACCCAGTACTTC | CASSHGGLQETQYF
. | TRBJ2-3 | TRBV6-6 | . | TGTGCCAGCAGCCAAGGCCTCACAGATACGCAGTATTTT | CASSQGLTDTQYF
. | TRBJ1-2 | TRBV2 | . | TGTGCCAGCAGTGAAGCGCGGCTGATCTATGGCTACACCTTC | CASSEARLIYGYTF
once | TRBJ1-5 | TRBV28 | . | TGTGCCAGCAGTTTGTTGGGACAGCCCCAGCATTTT | CASSLLGQPQHF
. | TRBJ2-7 | TRBV18 | . | TGTGCCAGCTCACCTAATCAAGGACAGCTAGCAGACGAGCAGTACTTC | CASSPNQGQLADEQYF
. | TRBJ1-1 | TRBV4-1 | . | TGCGCCAGCAGCAACTCTCACCCCGGGCAGGGAACGTCTGAAGCTTTCTTT | CASSNSHPGQGTSEAFF
. | TRBJ2-5 | TRBV9 | TRBD2 | TGTGCCAGCAGCGTAGGAAATAGCGGGAGGGGGAGTCACGAGACCCAGTACTTC | CASSVGNSGRGSHETQYF
. | TRBJ2-3 | TRBV6-1 | . | TGTGCCAGCAGAGTCGGGTATTTAGGGGATACGCAGTATTTT | CASRVGYLGDTQYF
few | TRBJ1-5 | TRBV19 | . | TGTGCCAGTAGGGTCCAGCCGCAGGCCAATCAGCCCCAGCATTTT | CASRVQPQANQPQHF
. | TRBJ2-1 | TRBV28 | . | TGTGCCAGCAGTTTACTCGTCAGGGGGAGGAATGAGCAGTTCTTC | CASSLLVRGRNEQFF
. | TRBJ2-6 | TRBV6-6 | . | TGTGCCACCGCTGGGGCCAACGTCCTGACTTTC | CATAGANVLTF
. | TRBJ1-6 | TRBV2 | . | TGTGCCAGCACCAGTGCACGTACCAATTCACCCCTCCACTTT | CASTSARTNSPLHF
once | TRBJ2-5 | TRBV28 | . | TGTGCCAGCAGTTTATCAATTGCTTCCCAGTACTTC | CASSLSIASQYF
. | TRBJ1-2 | TRBV30 | TRBD1 | TGTGCCTGGGTCCGCAGGGGGCGTAATGGCTACACCTTC | CAWVRRGRNGYTF
few | TRBJ1-2 | TRBV2 | . | TGTGCCAGCCGTTTAGCAGGGCAGCTCCGCGGCTACACCTTC | CASRLAGQLRGYTF
. | TRBJ1-5 | TRBV2 | . | TGTGCCAGCACGCTAGGGAATCAGCCCCAGCATTTT | CASTLGNQPQHF
. | TRBJ1-1 | TRBV28 | . | TGTGCCAGCAGTCCGGGGGGATTGGTTTCTAAAGCTTTCTTT | CASSPGGLVSKAFF
. | TRBJ2-2 | TRBV9 | TRBD2 | TGTGCCAGCAGCCCTCGGGGGGGGGCGGACACCGGGGAGCTGTTTTTT | CASSPRGGADTGELFF
. | TRBJ1-5 | TRBV4-2 | . | TGTGCCAGCAGCCAAGATTATACGACCCCTCTACCCCAGCATTTT | CASSQDYTTPLPQHF
. | TRBJ2-7 | TRBV27 | TRBD2 | TGTGCCAGCAGGCTACTCGGGACTAGCGAAACCTACGAGCAGTACTTC | CASRLLGTSETYEQYF
. | TRBJ2-2 | TRBV30 | . | TGTGCCTGGAACCCTACAGGGCGAACGAACACCGGGGAGCTGTTTTTT | CAWNPTGRTNTGELFF
. | TRBJ1-1 | TRBV6-5 | TRBD1 | TGTGCCAGCAACCTCAAGGGGGGACAGCGGGAAGCTTTCTTT | CASNLKGGQREAFF
. | TRBJ2-2 | TRBV28 | . | . | CASSSSRAGAGELFF
. | TRBJ2-2 | TRBV10-3 | TRBD2 | TGTGCCATCACCTCCGGACTACCGGGAGCGGGAGGGACCGGGGAGCTGTTTTTT | CAITSGLPGAGGTGELFF
. | TRBJ2-2 | TRBV7-7 | . | TGTGCCAGCGGGAAGAACACCGGGGAGCTGTTTTTT | CASGKNTGELFF
. | TRBJ2-7 | TRBV7-8 | . | TGTGCCAGCAGCTTAGGGAGCGCGCTCGGGGTCGAGCAGTACTTC | CASSLGSALGVEQYF
. | TRBJ2-1 | TRBV5-1 | . | TGCGCCAGCAGCTTGAACATGATGATTTCCTACAATGAGCAGTTCTTC | CASSLNMMISYNEQFF
. | TRBJ2-3 | TRBV14 | TRBD1 | TGTGCCAGCAGCCCCAGGGACAGGGTAACAGATACGCAGTATTTT | CASSPRDRVTDTQYF
. | TRBJ1-5 | TRBV6-5 | . | TGTGCCAGCAGTTACTCGAGTAGGGGAGATCAGCCCCAGCATTTT | CASSYSSRGDQPQHF
. | TRBJ2-7 | TRBV9 | . | TGTGCCAGCAGCGTGAGGGCTCTCTCCTACGAGCAGTACTTC | CASSVRALSYEQYF
. | TRBJ2-1 | TRBV7-7 | TRBD2 | TGTGCCAGCAGCCGCCTCGCGGGAGTCCCCAATGAGCAGTTCTTC | CASSRLAGVPNEQFF
. | TRBJ1-1 | TRBV11-2 | TRBD1 | TGTGCCAGCAGCTCCCGGGACAGGGGATGGACTGAAGCTTTCTTT | CASSSRDRGWTEAFF
. | TRBJ1-4 | TRBV5-8 | . | TGTGCCAGCAGCTTAACCCGAGCAACTAATGAAAAACTGTTTTTT | CASSLTRATNEKLFF
. | TRBJ2-1 | TRBV4-2 | . | TGTGCCAGCAGCCAAGAAGCGAGCAGGGGAACCTACAATGAGCAGTTCTTC | CASSQEASRGTYNEQFF
once | TRBJ2-3 | TRBV19 | . | TGTGCCAGTAGTAATGGGCTAGCAGATACGCAGTATTTT | CASSNGLADTQYF
. | TRBJ2-7 | TRBV10-1 | TRBD1 | TGCGCCAGCAGTGAGGACAGGGGGTCCTACGAGCAGTACTTC | CASSEDRGSYEQYF
. | TRBJ2-1 | TRBV27 | TRBD1 | TGTGCCAGCAGTCGGCAAACATTCCGGGACAGTGGCCCTAATGAGCAGTTCTTC | CASSRQTFRDSGPNEQFF
. | TRBJ1-6 | TRBV4-3 | TRBD1 | TGCGCCAGCAGCCAAGAGACAGGGGATAATTCACCCCTCCACTTT | CASSQETGDNSPLHF
. | TRBJ1-5 | TRBV6-1 | . | TGTGCCAGCAGTGATTCTATGGCCTCGCAGGGAAACCAGCCCCAGCATTTT | CASSDSMASQGNQPQHF